This is a list of T cell receptor beta chains from one sample in a study of T cell repertoires in cytomegalovirus infection. TCRdb re-analysed the reads in MiXCR, keeping a single row per CDR3 protein. The profile shows 350,000 to 550,000 distinct CDR3 sequences, roughly 31% of them singletons. Source material: PBMCs. The receptors stem from a human donor in good health (CMV status not recorded). Some clones in this sample may be carry-over from other donors' samples. CDR3s include the opening cysteine and the closing phenylalanine or tryptophan. The D gene is left open where the match is weak. Some rows have no size entry. The others give once, few or many, or a class for an expanded clone.

abundance | j_gene | v_gene | d_gene | CDR3nt | CDR3aa
many | TRBJ2-2 | TRBV25-1 | NA | TGTGCCAGCAGGGCCGGCAGGTTGTTTTTAGAGGGGAACACCGGGGAGCTGTTTTTT | CASRAGRLFLEGNTGELFF
many | TRBJ1-4 | TRBV7-4 | NA | TGTGCCAGCGCAAGCTTATACAGAGGGGATGAAAAACTGTTTTTT | CASASLYRGDEKLFF
few | TRBJ1-1 | TRBV9 | NA | TGTGCCAGCAGCGTAGAGTTCGACACTGAAGCTTTCTTT | CASSVEFDTEAFF
NA | TRBJ1-6 | TRBV27 | NA | TGTGCCAGCAGTTTCTTTCCCGGTCTCGGTTCACCCCTCCACTTT | CASSFFPGLGSPLHF
NA | TRBJ1-1 | TRBV7-9 | NA | TGTGCCAGCAGTTGGATGGACACTGAAGCTTTCTTT | CASSWMDTEAFF
NA | TRBJ2-3 | TRBV24-1 | TRBD1 | TGTGCCACCAGTGATTACCAGGGGGCGGGGACAGATACGCAGTATTTT | CATSDYQGAGTDTQYF
NA | TRBJ1-1 | TRBV19 | NA | TGTGCCAGTAGTCGGACTCTTGATGATCTCGCTTTCTTT | CASSRTLDDLAFF
many | TRBJ2-2 | TRBV6-2/TRBV6-3 | TRBD1 | TGTGCCAGCAGTCCGGGACAGACCCTGACCGGGGAGCTGTTTTTT | CASSPGQTLTGELFF
NA | TRBJ2-7 | TRBV6-6 | NA | TGTGCCAGCAGTTACTCGGTTGTACGGACGGACCCCTACGAGCAGTACTTC | CASSYSVVRTDPYEQYF
NA | TRBJ1-1 | TRBV3-1 | NA | TGTGCCAGCAGCCTGCGCGTGGCGGCATCTCTTTCCACTGAAGCTTTCTTT | CASSLRVAASLSTEAFF
NA | TRBJ1-5 | TRBV24-1 | TRBD1 | TGTGCCACCAGTGAAGGGACAGTCAATCAGCCCCAGCATTTT | CATSEGTVNQPQHF
few | TRBJ1-1 | TRBV24-1 | TRBD1 | TGTGCCACCAGTGACGGATGGGGGACAGTTGTGAACACTGAAGCTTTCTTT | CATSDGWGTVVNTEAFF
NA | TRBJ2-3 | TRBV5-4 | TRBD2 | TGTGCCAGCAGCCAATCTAGCGGCCCCACAGATACGCAGTATTTT | CASSQSSGPTDTQYF
NA | TRBJ2-1 | TRBV5-4 | NA | TGTGCCAGCGAGGGAGTCGGCTACAATGAGCAGTTCTTC | CASEGVGYNEQFF
many | TRBJ2-3 | TRBV7-2 | NA | TGTGCCAGCAGCTTTTCGAAGAGCACAGATACGCAGTATTTT | CASSFSKSTDTQYF
many | TRBJ2-3 | TRBV12-5 | TRBD2 | TGTGCTAGTGGTTTGTCCCGACTAGCGGGGGGTTCCACAGATACGCAGTATTTT | CASGLSRLAGGSTDTQYF
NA | TRBJ1-1 | TRBV4-2 | NA | TGTGCCAGCAGCCAAGTAGTGGGGTTTCCTGAAGCTTTCTTT | CASSQVVGFPEAFF
few | TRBJ2-1 | TRBV5-6 | TRBD1 | TGTGCCAGCAGCTGGGGGACAGGGAGTATTGAGCAGTTCTTC | CASSWGTGSIEQFF
many | TRBJ1-6 | TRBV19 | TRBD1 | TGTGCCAGCGGGACAGGGGGATCACCCCTCCACTTT | CASGTGGSPLHF
NA | TRBJ1-5 | TRBV25-1 | NA | TGTGCCAGCAGTGGAACAGGGCCCCAGCATTTT | CASSGTGPQHF
once | TRBJ2-2 | TRBV6-1 | NA | TGTGCCAGCAGTGAGCTGGCGGCCCCCACGTTGGAGCTGTTTTTT | CASSELAAPTLELFF
NA | TRBJ1-3 | TRBV29-1 | NA | TGCAGCGCCTCTCCCGGGATGCACTCTGGAAACACCATATATTTT | CSASPGMHSGNTIYF
few | TRBJ2-4 | TRBV11-2 | NA | TGTGCCAGCAGCTCAGACAGATCTACCAAAAACATTCAGTACTTC | CASSSDRSTKNIQYF
many | TRBJ2-5 | TRBV7-2 | NA | TGTGCCAGCAGCTTGGTAGCGGACCAAGAGACCCAGTACTTC | CASSLVADQETQYF
NA | TRBJ2-1 | TRBV6-2/TRBV6-3 | NA | TGTGCCAGCAGTCCACGGGGAGCCTCCTACAATGAGCAGTTCTTC | CASSPRGASYNEQFF
NA | TRBJ2-3 | TRBV7-3 | NA | TGTGCCAGCAGCTTAACGATAACAGATACGCAGTATTTT | CASSLTITDTQYF
NA | TRBJ2-2 | TRBV7-9 | NA | TGTGCCAGCAGCTTATCCGCAACCCCCGGGGAGCTGTTTTTT | CASSLSATPGELFF